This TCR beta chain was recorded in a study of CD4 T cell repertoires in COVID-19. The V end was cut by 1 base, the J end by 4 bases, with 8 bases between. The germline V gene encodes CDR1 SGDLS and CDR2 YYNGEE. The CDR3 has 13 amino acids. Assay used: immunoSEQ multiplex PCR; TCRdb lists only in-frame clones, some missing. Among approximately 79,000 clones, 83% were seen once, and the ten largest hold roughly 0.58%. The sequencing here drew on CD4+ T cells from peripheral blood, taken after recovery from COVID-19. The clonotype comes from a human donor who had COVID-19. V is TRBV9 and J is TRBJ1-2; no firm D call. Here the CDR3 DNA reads TGTGCCAGCAGCGTATACAGCCCCTATGGCTACACCTTC. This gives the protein CASSVYSPYGYTF. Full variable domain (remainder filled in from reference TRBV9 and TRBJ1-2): DSGVTQTPKHLITATGQRVTLRCSPRSGDLSVYWYQQSLDQGLQFLIQYYNGEERAKGNILERFSAQQFPDLHSELNLSSLELGDSALYFCASSVYSPYGYTFGSGTRLTVV.